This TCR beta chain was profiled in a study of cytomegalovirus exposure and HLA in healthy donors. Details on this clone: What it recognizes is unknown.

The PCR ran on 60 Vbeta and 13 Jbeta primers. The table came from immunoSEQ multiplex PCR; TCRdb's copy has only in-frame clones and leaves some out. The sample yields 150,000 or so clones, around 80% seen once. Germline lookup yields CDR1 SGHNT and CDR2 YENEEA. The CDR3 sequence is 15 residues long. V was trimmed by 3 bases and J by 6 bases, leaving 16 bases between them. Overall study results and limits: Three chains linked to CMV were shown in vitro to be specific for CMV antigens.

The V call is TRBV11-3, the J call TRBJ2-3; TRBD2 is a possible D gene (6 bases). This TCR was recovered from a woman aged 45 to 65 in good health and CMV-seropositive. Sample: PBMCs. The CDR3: CASSFSGTSGDTQYF. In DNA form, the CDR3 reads TGTGCCAGCAGCTTTTCCGGGACTTCGGGGGATACGCAGTATTTT.